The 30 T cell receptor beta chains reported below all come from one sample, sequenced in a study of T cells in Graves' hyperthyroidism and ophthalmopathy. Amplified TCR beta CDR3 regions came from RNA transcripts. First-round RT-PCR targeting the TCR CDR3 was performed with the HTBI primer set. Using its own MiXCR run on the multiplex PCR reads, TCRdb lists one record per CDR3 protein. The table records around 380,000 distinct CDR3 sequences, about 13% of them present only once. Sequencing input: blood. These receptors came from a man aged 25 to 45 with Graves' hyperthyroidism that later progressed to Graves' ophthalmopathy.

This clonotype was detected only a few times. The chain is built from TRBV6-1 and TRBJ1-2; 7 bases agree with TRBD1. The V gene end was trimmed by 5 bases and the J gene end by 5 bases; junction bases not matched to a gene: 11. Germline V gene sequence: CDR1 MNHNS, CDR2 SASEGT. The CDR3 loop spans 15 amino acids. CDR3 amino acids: CASSTSDRRLYGYTF. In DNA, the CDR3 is TGTGCCAGCAGTACATCGGACAGGAGACTTTATGGCTACACCTTC.

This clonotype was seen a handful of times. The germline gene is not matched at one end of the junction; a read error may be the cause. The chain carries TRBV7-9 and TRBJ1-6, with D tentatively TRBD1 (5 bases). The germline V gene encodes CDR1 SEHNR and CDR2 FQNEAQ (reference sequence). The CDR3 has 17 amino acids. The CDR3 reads CASSLRGTLLDNSPIHF. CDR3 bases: TGTGCCAGCAGCCTTAGGGGCACGTTACTGGATAATTCACCCATCCACTTT.

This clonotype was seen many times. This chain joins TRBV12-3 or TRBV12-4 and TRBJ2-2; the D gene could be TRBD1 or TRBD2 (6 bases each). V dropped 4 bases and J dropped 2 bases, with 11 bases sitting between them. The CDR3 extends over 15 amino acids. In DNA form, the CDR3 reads TGTGCCAGCAGTTGGGGGGACACTAACACCGGGGAGCTGTTTTTT. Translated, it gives CASSWGDTNTGELFF.

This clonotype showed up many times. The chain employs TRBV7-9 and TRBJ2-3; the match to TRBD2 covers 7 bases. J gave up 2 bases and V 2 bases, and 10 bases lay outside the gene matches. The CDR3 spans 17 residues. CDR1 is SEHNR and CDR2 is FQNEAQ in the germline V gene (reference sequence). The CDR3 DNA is TGTGCCAGCAGCTTAAGGATGTCTAGCGGAAACACAGATACGCAGTATTTT. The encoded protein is CASSLRMSSGNTDTQYF. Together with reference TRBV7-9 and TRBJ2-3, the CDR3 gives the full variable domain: DTGVSQNPRHKITKRGQNVTFRCDPISEHNRLYWYRQTLGQGPEFLTYFQNEAQLEKSRLLSDRFSAERPKGSFSTLEIQRTEQGDSAMYLCASSLRMSSGNTDTQYFGPGTRLTVL.

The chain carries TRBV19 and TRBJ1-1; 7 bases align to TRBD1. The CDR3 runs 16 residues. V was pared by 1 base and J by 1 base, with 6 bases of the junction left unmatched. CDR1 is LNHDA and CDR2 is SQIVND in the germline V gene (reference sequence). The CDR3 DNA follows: TGTGCCAGTAGTATAGTTCTGGGACAGAAGAACACTGAAGCTTTCTTT. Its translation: CASSIVLGQKNTEAFF.

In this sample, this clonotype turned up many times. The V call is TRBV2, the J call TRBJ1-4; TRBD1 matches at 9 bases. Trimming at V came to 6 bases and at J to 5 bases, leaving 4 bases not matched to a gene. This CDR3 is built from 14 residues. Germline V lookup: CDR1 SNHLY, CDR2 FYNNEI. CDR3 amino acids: CASRAGTGNEKLFF. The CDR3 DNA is TGTGCCAGCAGGGCCGGGACAGGGAATGAAAAACTGTTTTTT.

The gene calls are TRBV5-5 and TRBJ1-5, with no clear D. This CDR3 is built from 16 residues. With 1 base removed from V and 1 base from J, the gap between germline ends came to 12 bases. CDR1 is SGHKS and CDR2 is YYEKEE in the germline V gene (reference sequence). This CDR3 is CASSLLRVESNQPQHF. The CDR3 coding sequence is TGTGCCAGCAGCTTGTTGCGGGTAGAGAGCAATCAGCCCCAGCATTTT.

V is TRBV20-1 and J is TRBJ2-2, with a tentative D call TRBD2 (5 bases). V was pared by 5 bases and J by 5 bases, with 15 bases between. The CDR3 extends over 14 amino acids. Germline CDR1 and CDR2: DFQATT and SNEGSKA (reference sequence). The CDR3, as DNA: TGCAGTGCTGGCCCGGCAGGCGGGACCGGGGAGCTGTTTTTT. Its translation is CSAGPAGGTGELFF.

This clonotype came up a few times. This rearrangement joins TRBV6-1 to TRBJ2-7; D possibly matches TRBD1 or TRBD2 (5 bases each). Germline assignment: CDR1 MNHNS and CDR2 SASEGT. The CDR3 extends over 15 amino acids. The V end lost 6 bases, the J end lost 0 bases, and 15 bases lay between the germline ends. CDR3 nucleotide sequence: TGTGCCAGCAGGCCCGGGACGGTGAGCTCCTACGAGCAGTACTTC. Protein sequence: CASRPGTVSSYEQYF.

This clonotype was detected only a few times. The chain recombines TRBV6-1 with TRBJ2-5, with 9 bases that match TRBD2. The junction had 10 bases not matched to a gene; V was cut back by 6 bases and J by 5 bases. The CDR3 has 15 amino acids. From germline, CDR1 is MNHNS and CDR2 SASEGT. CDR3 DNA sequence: TGTGCCAGCAGCACTAGCGGGCCGGGGGGGGAGACCCAGTACTTC. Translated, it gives CASSTSGPGGETQYF.

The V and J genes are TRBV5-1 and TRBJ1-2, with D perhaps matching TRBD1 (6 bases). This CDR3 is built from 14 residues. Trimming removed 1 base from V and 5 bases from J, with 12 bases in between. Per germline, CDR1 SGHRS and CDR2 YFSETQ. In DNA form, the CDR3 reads TGCGCCAGCAGCTTGACAGGGAGGGAGTATGGCTACACCTTC. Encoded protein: CASSLTGREYGYTF.

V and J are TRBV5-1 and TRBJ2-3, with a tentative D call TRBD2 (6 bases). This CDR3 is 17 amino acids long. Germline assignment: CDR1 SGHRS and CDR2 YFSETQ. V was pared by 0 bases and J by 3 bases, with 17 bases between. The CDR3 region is CASSLEWRGGGTDTQYF. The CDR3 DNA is TGCGCCAGCAGCTTGGAGTGGAGGGGTGGAGGGACAGATACGCAGTATTTT.

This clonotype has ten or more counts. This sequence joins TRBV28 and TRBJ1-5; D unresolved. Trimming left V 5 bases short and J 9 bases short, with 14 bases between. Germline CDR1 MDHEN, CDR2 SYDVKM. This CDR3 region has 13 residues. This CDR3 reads CASSPIDIGPQHF. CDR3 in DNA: TGTGCCAGCAGTCCGATCGATATAGGGCCCCAGCATTTT.

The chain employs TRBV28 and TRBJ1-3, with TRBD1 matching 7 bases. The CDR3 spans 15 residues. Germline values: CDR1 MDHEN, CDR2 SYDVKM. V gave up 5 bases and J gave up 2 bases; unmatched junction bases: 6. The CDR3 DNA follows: TGTGCCAGCAGTGAAGGGACAGTTACTGGAAACACCATATATTTT. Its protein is CASSEGTVTGNTIYF.

CDR3 amino acids: CASSYSAGTGNHNEQFF. The DNA of the CDR3 is TGTGCCAGCAGTTACTCGGCCGGGACAGGGAACCACAATGAGCAGTTCTTC. The V and J genes are TRBV6-6 and TRBJ2-1; TRBD1 matches 9 bases. CDR1 and CDR2 from the germline V gene are MNHNY and SVGAGI (reference sequence). Trimming at V came to 0 bases and at J to 5 bases, leaving 8 bases not matched to a gene. The CDR3 has 17 amino acids.

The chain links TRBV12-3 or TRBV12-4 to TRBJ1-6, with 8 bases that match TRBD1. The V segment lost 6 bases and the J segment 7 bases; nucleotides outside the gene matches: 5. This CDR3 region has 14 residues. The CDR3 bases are TGTGCCAGCAGGATTGGACAGGGAAATTCACCCCTCCACTTT. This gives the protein CASRIGQGNSPLHF.

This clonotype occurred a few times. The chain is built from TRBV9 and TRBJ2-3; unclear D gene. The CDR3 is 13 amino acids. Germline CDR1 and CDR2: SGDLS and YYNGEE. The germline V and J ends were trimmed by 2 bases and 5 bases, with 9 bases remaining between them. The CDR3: CASSVELIDTQYF. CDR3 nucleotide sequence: TGTGCCAGCAGCGTTGAGCTGATAGATACGCAGTATTTT.

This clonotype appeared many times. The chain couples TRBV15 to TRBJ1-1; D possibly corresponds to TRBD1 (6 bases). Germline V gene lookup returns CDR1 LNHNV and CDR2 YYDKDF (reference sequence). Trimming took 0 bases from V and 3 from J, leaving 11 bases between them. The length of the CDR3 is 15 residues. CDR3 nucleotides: TGTGCCACCAGCAGAGAAGGGGGTTTGTACACTGAAGCTTTCTTT. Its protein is CATSREGGLYTEAFF.

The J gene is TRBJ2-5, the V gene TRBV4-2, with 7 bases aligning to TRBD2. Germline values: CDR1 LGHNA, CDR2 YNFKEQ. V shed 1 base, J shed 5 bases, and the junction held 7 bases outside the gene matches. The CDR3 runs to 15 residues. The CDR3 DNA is TGTGCCAGCAGCCAAGGAAAGCGGGGTGGGGAGACCCAGTACTTC. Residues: CASSQGKRGGETQYF.

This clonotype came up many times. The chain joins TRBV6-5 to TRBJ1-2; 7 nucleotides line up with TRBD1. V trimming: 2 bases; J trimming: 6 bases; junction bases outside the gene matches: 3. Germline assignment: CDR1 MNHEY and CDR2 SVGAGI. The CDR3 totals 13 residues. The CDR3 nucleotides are TGTGCCAGCAGTTACGGCGACAGGGATGGCTACACCTTC. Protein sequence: CASSYGDRDGYTF.

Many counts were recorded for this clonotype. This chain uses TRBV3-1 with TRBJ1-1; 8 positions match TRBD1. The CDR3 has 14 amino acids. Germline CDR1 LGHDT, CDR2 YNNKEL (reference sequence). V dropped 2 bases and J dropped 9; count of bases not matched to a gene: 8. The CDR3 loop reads CASSQSGGQGKAFF. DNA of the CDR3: TGTGCCAGCAGCCAATCAGGGGGCCAGGGAAAAGCTTTCTTT.

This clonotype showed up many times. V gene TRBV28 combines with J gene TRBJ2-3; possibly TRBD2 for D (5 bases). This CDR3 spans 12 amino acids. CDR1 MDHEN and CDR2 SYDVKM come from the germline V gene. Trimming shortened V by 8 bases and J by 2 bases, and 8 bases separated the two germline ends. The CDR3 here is CASGGYTDTQYF. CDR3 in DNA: TGTGCCAGCGGAGGATACACAGATACGCAGTATTTT.

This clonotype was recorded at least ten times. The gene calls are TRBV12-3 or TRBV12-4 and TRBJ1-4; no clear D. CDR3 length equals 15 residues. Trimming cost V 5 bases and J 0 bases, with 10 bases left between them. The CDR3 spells CASSAATTTNEKLFF. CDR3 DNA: TGTGCCAGCAGTGCGGCCACAACAACTAATGAAAAACTGTTTTTT.

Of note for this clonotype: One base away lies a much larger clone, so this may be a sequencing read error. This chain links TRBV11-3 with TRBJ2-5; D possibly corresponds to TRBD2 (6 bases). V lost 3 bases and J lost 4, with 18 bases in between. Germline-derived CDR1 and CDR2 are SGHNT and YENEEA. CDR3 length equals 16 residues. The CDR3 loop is CASSFYRDSTRETQYF. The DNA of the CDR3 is TGTGCCAGCAGCTTCTACCGGGACTCCACCCGAGAGACCCAGTACTTC.

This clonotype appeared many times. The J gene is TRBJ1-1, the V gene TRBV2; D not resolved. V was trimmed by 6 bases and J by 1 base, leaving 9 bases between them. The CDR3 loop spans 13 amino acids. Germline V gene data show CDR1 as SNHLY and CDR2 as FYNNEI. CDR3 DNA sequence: TGTGCCAGCAGGCTACTCCAGAACACTGAAGCTTTCTTT. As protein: CASRLLQNTEAFF.

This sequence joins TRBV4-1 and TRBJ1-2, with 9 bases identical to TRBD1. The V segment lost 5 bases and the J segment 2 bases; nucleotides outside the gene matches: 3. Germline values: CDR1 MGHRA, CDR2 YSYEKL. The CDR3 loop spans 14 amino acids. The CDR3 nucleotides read TGCGCCAGCAGCATCGGGACAGGGAACTATGGCTACACCTTC. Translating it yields CASSIGTGNYGYTF.

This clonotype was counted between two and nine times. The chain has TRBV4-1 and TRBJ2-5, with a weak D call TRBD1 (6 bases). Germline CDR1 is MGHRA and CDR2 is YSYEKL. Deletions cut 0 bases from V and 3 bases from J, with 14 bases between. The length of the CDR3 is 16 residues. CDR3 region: CASSQDRIQGEETQYF. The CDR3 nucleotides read TGCGCCAGCAGCCAAGACCGGATACAGGGAGAAGAGACCCAGTACTTC.

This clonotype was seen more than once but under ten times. CDR3 amino acids: CASSLRTGNTNSPLHF. The CDR3 nucleotides read TGTGCCAGCAGCTTACGGACAGGGAATACGAATTCACCCCTCCACTTT. The chain combines TRBV7-2 with TRBJ1-6, with 8 positions matching TRBD1. From germline, CDR1 is SGHTA and CDR2 FQGNSA. The CDR3 runs to 16 residues. Trimming took 2 bases from V and 7 from J; bases not matched to a gene: 7. The entire variable domain, with the rest obtained from reference TRBV7-2 and TRBJ1-6, is as follows: GAGVSQSPSNKVTEKGKDVELRCDPISGHTALYWYRQSLGQGLEFLIYFQGNSAPDKSGLPSDRFSAERTGGSVSTLTIQRTQQEDSAVYLCASSLRTGNTNSPLHFGNGTRLTVT.

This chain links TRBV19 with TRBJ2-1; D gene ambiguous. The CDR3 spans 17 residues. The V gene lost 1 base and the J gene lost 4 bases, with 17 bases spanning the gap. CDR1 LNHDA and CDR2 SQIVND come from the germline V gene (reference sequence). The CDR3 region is CASSIGHKNPRYNEQFF. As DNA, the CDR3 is TGTGCCAGTAGTATAGGCCATAAGAACCCCAGGTACAATGAGCAGTTCTTC.

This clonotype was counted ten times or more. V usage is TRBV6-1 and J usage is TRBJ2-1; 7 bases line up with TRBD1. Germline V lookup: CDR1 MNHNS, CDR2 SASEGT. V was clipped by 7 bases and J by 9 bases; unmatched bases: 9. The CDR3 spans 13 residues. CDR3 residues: CASNPTGSGEQFF. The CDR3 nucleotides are TGTGCCAGCAATCCGACAGGGTCGGGTGAGCAGTTCTTC.